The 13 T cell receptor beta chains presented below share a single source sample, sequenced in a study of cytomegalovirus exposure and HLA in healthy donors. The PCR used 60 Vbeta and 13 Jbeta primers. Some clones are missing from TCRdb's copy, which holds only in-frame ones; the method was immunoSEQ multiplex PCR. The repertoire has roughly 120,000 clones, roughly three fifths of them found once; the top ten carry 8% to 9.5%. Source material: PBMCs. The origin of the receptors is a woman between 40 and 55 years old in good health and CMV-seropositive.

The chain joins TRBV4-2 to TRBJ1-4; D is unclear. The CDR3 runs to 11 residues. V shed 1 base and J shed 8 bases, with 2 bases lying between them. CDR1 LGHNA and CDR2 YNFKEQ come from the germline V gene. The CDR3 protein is CASSQVEKLFF. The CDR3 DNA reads TGTGCCAGCAGCCAAGTAGAAAAACTGTTTTTT.

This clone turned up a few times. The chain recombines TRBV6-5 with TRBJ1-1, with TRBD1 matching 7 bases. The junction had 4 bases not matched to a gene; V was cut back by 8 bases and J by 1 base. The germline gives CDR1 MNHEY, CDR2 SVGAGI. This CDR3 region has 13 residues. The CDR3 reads CASGDSKNTEAFF. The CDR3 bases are TGTGCCAGCGGGGACAGCAAGAACACTGAAGCTTTCTTT.

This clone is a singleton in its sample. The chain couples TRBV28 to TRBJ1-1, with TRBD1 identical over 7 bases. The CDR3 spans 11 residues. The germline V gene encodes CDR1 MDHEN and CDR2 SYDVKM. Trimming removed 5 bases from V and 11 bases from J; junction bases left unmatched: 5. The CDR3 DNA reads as TGTGCCAGCAGTCCGGTGACAGGGGCTTTCTTT. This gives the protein CASSPVTGAFF.

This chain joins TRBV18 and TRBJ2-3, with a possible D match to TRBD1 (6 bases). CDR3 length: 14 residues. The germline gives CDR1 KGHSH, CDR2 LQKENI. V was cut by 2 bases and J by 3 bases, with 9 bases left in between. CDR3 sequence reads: CASSPSRGTDTQYF. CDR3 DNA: TGTGCCAGCTCACCAAGCAGGGGAACAGATACGCAGTATTTT.

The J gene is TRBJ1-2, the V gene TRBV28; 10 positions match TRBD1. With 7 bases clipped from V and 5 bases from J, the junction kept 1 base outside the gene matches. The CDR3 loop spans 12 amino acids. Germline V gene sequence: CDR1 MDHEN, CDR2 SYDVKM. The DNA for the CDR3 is TGTGCCAGCAAGGGACAGGGGTATGGCTACACCTTC. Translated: CASKGQGYGYTF.

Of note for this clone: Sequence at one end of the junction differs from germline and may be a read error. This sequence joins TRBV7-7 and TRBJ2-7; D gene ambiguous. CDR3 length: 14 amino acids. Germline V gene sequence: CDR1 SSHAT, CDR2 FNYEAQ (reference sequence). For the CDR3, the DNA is TGTGCTAGCAGCTTCCCCACAAATTCCGACGAGCAGTACTTC. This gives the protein CASSFPTNSDEQYF.

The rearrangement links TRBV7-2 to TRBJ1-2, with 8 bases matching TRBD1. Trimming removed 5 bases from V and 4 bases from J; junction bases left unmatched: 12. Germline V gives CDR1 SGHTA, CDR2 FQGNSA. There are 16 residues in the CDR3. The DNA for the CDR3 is TGTGCCAGCAGCCCCTCGGGACAGGATATCGCCTATGGCTACACCTTC. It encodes CASSPSGQDIAYGYTF.

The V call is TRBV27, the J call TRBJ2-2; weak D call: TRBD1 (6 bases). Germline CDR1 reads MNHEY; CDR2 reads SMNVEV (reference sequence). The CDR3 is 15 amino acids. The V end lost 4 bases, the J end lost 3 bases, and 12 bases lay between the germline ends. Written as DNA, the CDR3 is TGTGCCAGCAGTTCGACAGGTATCGACACCGGGGAGCTGTTTTTT. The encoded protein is CASSSTGIDTGELFF.

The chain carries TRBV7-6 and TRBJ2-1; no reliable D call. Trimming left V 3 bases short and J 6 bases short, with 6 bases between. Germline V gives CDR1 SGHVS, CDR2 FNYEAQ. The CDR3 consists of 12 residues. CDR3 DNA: TGTGCCAGCAGCTTCTCCGTCAATGAGCAGTTCTTC. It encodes CASSFSVNEQFF.

The CDR3: CATTGGGTDTQYF. CDR3 sequence (DNA): TGTGCCACCACCGGAGGAGGCACAGATACGCAGTATTTT. The gene calls are TRBV7-9 and TRBJ2-3, with a possible D match to TRBD2 (5 bases). Germline V gives CDR1 SEHNR, CDR2 FQNEAQ (reference sequence). V was clipped by 10 bases and J by 1 base, with 12 bases between them. This CDR3 contains 13 residues.

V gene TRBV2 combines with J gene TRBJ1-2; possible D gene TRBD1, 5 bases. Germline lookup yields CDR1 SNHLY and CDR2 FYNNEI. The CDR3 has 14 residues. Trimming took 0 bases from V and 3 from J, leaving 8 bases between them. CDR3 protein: CASSEAGEDYGYTF. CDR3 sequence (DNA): TGTGCCAGCAGTGAAGCAGGGGAGGACTATGGCTACACCTTC.

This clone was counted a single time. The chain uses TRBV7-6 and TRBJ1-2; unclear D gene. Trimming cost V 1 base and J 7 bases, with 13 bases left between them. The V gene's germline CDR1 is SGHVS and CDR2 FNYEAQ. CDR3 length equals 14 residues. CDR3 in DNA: TGTGCCAGCAGCTTAGAACCCCAAGGCGGTGGCTACACCTTC. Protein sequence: CASSLEPQGGGYTF.

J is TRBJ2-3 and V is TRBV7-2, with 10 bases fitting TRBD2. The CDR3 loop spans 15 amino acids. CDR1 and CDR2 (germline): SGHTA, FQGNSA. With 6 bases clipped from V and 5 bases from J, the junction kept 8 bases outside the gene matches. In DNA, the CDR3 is TGTGCCAGCAGGAGGCTAGCGGGAGTGGGAGATACGCAGTATTTT. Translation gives CASRRLAGVGDTQYF.